These 32 T cell receptor beta chains were all obtained from the same sample, sequenced in a study of somatic mutations in cytotoxic T cells in rheumatoid arthritis. Clones were read by immunoSEQ multiplex PCR, and TCRdb kept only the in-frame ones, dropping some. The sample contains roughly 13,000 clones, more than 60% of which appear only once. The specimen sequenced was CD8+ T cells sorted from blood. The receptors stem from an adult with rheumatoid arthritis.

The genes are TRBV2 and TRBJ2-3; the D is unclear. The CDR3 consists of 13 residues. Per the germline V gene, CDR1 is SNHLY and CDR2 is FYNNEI. Trimming took off 0 bases at V and 6 bases at J, with 7 bases between the two ends. CDR3 nucleotides: TGTGCCAGCAGTGAAGCCCCCTCTGATACGCAGTATTTT. It codes for CASSEAPSDTQYF.

This sequence joins TRBV7-8 and TRBJ2-2; TRBD2 aligns across 8 bases. The CDR3 runs 16 residues. V shed 5 bases and J 4 bases; nucleotides not matched to a gene: 9. Germline CDR1 SGHVS, CDR2 FQNEAQ. Here the CDR3 DNA reads TGTGCCAGCAGCGGCCGGGGGGGGAGAAGCACCGGGGAGCTGTTTTTT. Residues: CASSGRGGRSTGELFF.

V gene TRBV10-2 combines with J gene TRBJ2-5; the D is unclear. V shed 1 base and J shed 0 bases, with 6 bases lying between them. CDR1 and CDR2 from the germline V gene are WSHSY and SAAADI. The CDR3 runs to 14 residues. The CDR3, as DNA: TGCGCCAGCAGTGAGTTGGCGCACCAAGAGACCCAGTACTTC. Translating gives CASSELAHQETQYF.

V is TRBV27 and J is TRBJ2-5, with D unresolved. The DNA end favors TRBJ2-7, so the J call may be wrong. The CDR3 is 13 amino acids. The germline gives CDR1 MNHEY, CDR2 SMNVEV (reference sequence). DNA for the CDR3: TGTGCCAGCAGTTTATCGTACCGGTACGAGCAGTACTTC. Translation gives CASSLSYRYEQYF.

The chain recombines TRBV10-2 with TRBJ2-3; D is possibly TRBD1 or TRBD2 (5 bases each). V was clipped by 6 bases and J by 6 bases, with 16 bases between them. This CDR3 has 14 residues. Per the germline V gene, CDR1 is WSHSY and CDR2 is SAAADI. The CDR3 nucleotides read TGCGCCAGCAGCCGGGACCAGGGCTGGGATACGCAGTATTTT. It yields the protein CASSRDQGWDTQYF.

The rearrangement uses TRBV19 and TRBJ1-5; no reliable D call. The germline gives CDR1 LNHDA, CDR2 SQIVND (reference sequence). The V end was cut by 5 bases, the J end by 2 bases, with 13 bases between. The CDR3 extends over 15 amino acids. CDR3 nucleotide sequence: TGTGCCAGTAGTCCCCTCCTGGGAGGCAATCAGCCCCAGCATTTT. Protein: CASSPLLGGNQPQHF.

The chain recombines TRBV7-6 with TRBJ2-1; either TRBD1 or TRBD2 may supply D (6 bases each). The CDR3 has 14 amino acids. V lost 5 bases and J lost 9, with 17 bases in between. Per the germline V gene, CDR1 is SGHVS and CDR2 is FNYEAQ. CDR3 protein: CASSPVIGGPEQFF. The CDR3 nucleotides read TGTGCCAGCAGCCCAGTTATCGGGGGCCCTGAGCAGTTCTTC.

The CDR3 coding sequence is TGTGCCACCAAAAATTGGGGGCCGAATGAAAAACTGTTTTTT. As protein: CATKNWGPNEKLFF. The chain links TRBV15 to TRBJ1-4; maybe TRBD1 (6 bases). Trimming cost V 7 bases and J 5 bases, with 14 bases left between them. Germline CDR1 and CDR2: LNHNV and YYDKDF (reference sequence). The CDR3 spans 14 residues. Full variable domain (missing parts from reference TRBV15 and TRBJ1-4): DAMVIQNPRYQVTQFGKPVTLSCSQTLNHNVMYWYQQKSSQAPKLLFHYYDKDFNNEADTPDNFQSRRPNTSFCFLDIRSPGLGDTAMYLCATKNWGPNEKLFFGSGTQLSVL.

The CDR3 loop is CASSPGVVGSPLHF. The CDR3 coding sequence is TGTGCCAGCAGCCCAGGGGTGGTAGGATCACCCCTCCACTTT. The rearrangement links TRBV11-1 to TRBJ1-6; perhaps TRBD1 as D (6 bases). Trimming left V 5 bases short and J 10 bases short, with 15 bases between. This CDR3 region has 14 residues. Germline lookup yields CDR1 SGHAT and CDR2 FQDESV (reference sequence).

This clone was counted only a few times. The rearrangement joins TRBV9 to TRBJ2-3; either TRBD1 or TRBD2 may supply D (7 bases each). The CDR3 contains 17 residues. Germline V lookup: CDR1 SGDLS, CDR2 YYNGEE. Between the trimmed V and J ends, which lost 5 bases and 2 bases, there was a span of 21 bases. CDR3 sequence (DNA): TGTGCCAGCAGTCCCGGGGGAGGGGGCCGTTTCACAGATACGCAGTATTTT. This codes for CASSPGGGGRFTDTQYF.

The chain recombines TRBV5-6 with TRBJ2-1; D is perhaps TRBD1 (6 bases). Trimming removed 4 bases at V and 7 bases at J, with 15 bases between. The CDR3 is made up of 14 amino acids. From germline, CDR1 is SGHDT and CDR2 YYEEEE. The CDR3 sequence is CASSTQGSRNEQFF. The CDR3 region has the DNA TGTGCCAGCAGCACCCAGGGGAGTAGAAATGAGCAGTTCTTC.

This sequence joins TRBV7-2 and TRBJ1-6, with 7 bases aligning to TRBD1. V gave up 4 bases and J gave up 0 bases; unmatched junction bases: 9. Germline V gives CDR1 SGHTA, CDR2 FQGNSA. The CDR3 is made up of 18 amino acids. The CDR3 DNA reads TGTGCCAGCAGCTGGGGGACAGCCAGTAGCTCCTATAATTCACCCCTCCACTTT. Its translation: CASSWGTASSSYNSPLHF. The whole variable domain, remainder taken from reference TRBV7-2 and TRBJ1-6, is GAGVSQSPSNKVTEKGKDVELRCDPISGHTALYWYRQSLGQGLEFLIYFQGNSAPDKSGLPSDRFSAERTGGSVSTLTIQRTQQEDSAVYLCASSWGTASSSYNSPLHFGNGTRLTVT.

The chain is built from TRBV5-6 and TRBJ1-6; 7 nucleotides agree with TRBD1. CDR3 length: 16 residues. With V trimmed by 4 bases and J by 7 bases, 11 bases remained unmatched. From germline, CDR1 is SGHDT and CDR2 YYEEEE. The CDR3 here is CASSLSLAGGNSPLHF. CDR3 bases: TGTGCCAGCAGCCTATCCTTGGCAGGGGGAAATTCACCCCTCCACTTT.

This clone was counted a single time. This sequence joins TRBV9 and TRBJ2-3; D may be TRBD1 or TRBD2 (6 bases each). Germline-derived CDR1 and CDR2 are SGDLS and YYNGEE. The CDR3 contains 15 residues. The ends were cut back, 3 bases at V and 8 bases at J, with 19 bases in the middle. The CDR3 DNA reads as TGTGCCAGCAGCGAGACGGGGGCCCCGGCAGGTACGCAGTATTTT. This gives the protein CASSETGAPAGTQYF.

The V call is TRBV13, the J call TRBJ2-7; possibly TRBD1 or TRBD2 for D (5 bases each). Trimming took 0 bases from V and 5 from J, leaving 17 bases between them. From germline, CDR1 is PRHDT and CDR2 FYEKMQ (reference sequence). The CDR3 is made up of 16 amino acids. CDR3 in DNA: TGTGCCAGCAGCTTAGGCCTCCAGGGAGCCTCTAACGAGCAGTACTTC. Encoded protein: CASSLGLQGASNEQYF.

The rearrangement uses TRBV28 and TRBJ2-1, with TRBD1 matching over 7 bases. The CDR3 covers 15 residues. Germline V gives CDR1 MDHEN, CDR2 SYDVKM. J was trimmed by 0 bases and V by 5 bases; bases with no gene match: 4. The chain's CDR3 is CASSMTGRSYNEQFF. The CDR3 DNA is TGTGCCAGCAGTATGACAGGGCGCTCCTACAATGAGCAGTTCTTC.

The chain is built from TRBV27 and TRBJ2-3; 16 bases line up with TRBD2. The CDR3 loop spans 20 amino acids. Per the germline V gene, CDR1 is MNHEY and CDR2 is SMNVEV (reference sequence). With V trimmed by 5 bases and J by 4 bases, 15 bases remained unmatched. This chain's CDR3 is CASSPPPPGLAGGPADTQYF. In nucleotides, the CDR3 is TGTGCCAGCAGTCCTCCCCCTCCGGGACTAGCGGGGGGGCCGGCAGATACGCAGTATTTT.

This chain uses TRBV9 with TRBJ1-5, with no clear D. The CDR3 spans 15 residues. The germline V and J ends were trimmed by 3 bases and 0 bases, with 10 bases remaining between them. Germline V lookup: CDR1 SGDLS, CDR2 YYNGEE. The CDR3 nucleotides read TGTGCCAGCAGCGCAGGACTGATTAGCAATCAGCCCCAGCATTTT. Amino acids: CASSAGLISNQPQHF.

The chain joins TRBV2 to TRBJ2-5, with D perhaps matching TRBD1 or TRBD2 (5 bases each). The CDR3 extends over 16 amino acids. V lost 10 bases to trimming and J lost 0 bases, with 21 bases between them. Looked up from germline, CDR1 is SNHLY and CDR2 is FYNNEI. The CDR3 loop reads CANLRGRREYQETQYF. DNA for the CDR3: TGTGCCAACTTAAGGGGACGCAGGGAATACCAAGAGACCCAGTACTTC.

This clone was picked up one time. V usage is TRBV7-8 and J usage is TRBJ1-2, with 9 bases matching TRBD1. Per the germline V gene, CDR1 is SGHVS and CDR2 is FQNEAQ. This CDR3 is built from 16 residues. J was trimmed by 4 bases and V by 5 bases; bases with no gene match: 11. The CDR3 DNA is TGTGCCAGCAGCCAAACCACAGGGGGCGCAAGCTATGGCTACACCTTC. It yields the protein CASSQTTGGASYGYTF.

The rearrangement uses TRBV19 and TRBJ1-5; D gene uncertain. Germline V gene lookup returns CDR1 LNHDA and CDR2 SQIVND (reference sequence). V lost 2 bases and J lost 1, with 6 bases in between. This CDR3 has 14 residues. The CDR3 here is CASSITISNQPQHF. DNA for the CDR3: TGTGCCAGTAGTATAACCATCAGCAATCAGCCCCAGCATTTT.

V is TRBV4-1 and J is TRBJ2-5; D is undetermined. The CDR3 has 16 residues. Germline values: CDR1 MGHRA, CDR2 YSYEKL. Trimming stripped 0 bases from V and 4 bases from J, with 15 bases between. CDR3 bases: TGCGCCAGCAGCCAAGACTTCGGCCGACTTGGAGAGACCCAGTACTTC. Translating gives CASSQDFGRLGETQYF.

For the CDR3, the DNA is TGTGCCAGCAGTAACCCAGGGGCCCAGCATTTT. It encodes CASSNPGAQHF. The chain combines TRBV2 with TRBJ1-5; D is perhaps TRBD1 (6 bases). CDR3 length: 11 amino acids. V was shortened by 5 bases and J by 11 bases, with 10 bases between the two germline ends. The germline V gene has CDR1 SNHLY and CDR2 FYNNEI.

The genes are TRBV7-9 and TRBJ1-1, with D maybe TRBD1 (5 bases). Trimming shortened V by 6 bases and J by 7 bases, and 18 bases separated the two germline ends. This CDR3 has 14 amino acids. Germline CDR1 SEHNR, CDR2 FQNEAQ (reference sequence). The DNA of the CDR3 is TGTGCCAGCAGTTGGGGGTTCGGGTCGGGTGAAGCTTTCTTT. Residues: CASSWGFGSGEAFF.

This sequence joins TRBV11-2 and TRBJ2-7, with 7 bases identical to TRBD1. Per germline, CDR1 SGHAT and CDR2 FQNNGV. After removal of 2 bases from V and 6 bases from J, the junction contained 4 bases not matched to a gene. This CDR3 region has 13 residues. The CDR3 here is CASSLRQGSEQYV. CDR3 coding DNA: TGTGCCAGCAGCTTACGACAGGGATCCGAGCAGTACGTC.

The V gene is TRBV29-1, the J gene TRBJ1-2; possibly TRBD1 for D (5 bases). In germline, CDR1 is SQVTM, CDR2 ANQGSEA. V was clipped by 6 bases and J by 4 bases, with 15 bases between them. This CDR3 is 13 amino acids long. In DNA form, the CDR3 reads TGCAGCGTAGAGGGTCAGGGCGCCTATGGCTACACCTTC. This sequence encodes CSVEGQGAYGYTF.

CDR3 DNA sequence: TGTGCCAGCAGCTTAGCGCCGATCGGCGGAAGCTCCTACGAGCAGTACTTC. Translating it yields CASSLAPIGGSSYEQYF. The chain links TRBV7-9 to TRBJ2-7, with D uncertain. V shed 0 bases and J shed 0 bases, with 15 bases lying between them. This CDR3 region has 17 residues. Germline V lookup: CDR1 SEHNR, CDR2 FQNEAQ (reference sequence).

J is TRBJ1-2 and V is TRBV4-1; a possible D gene is TRBD1 (6 bases). The CDR3 is 15 residues long. Germline CDR1 MGHRA, CDR2 YSYEKL. V was clipped by 0 bases and J by 4 bases, with 12 bases between them. CDR3 sequence: CASSQESDSSYGYTF. DNA for the CDR3: TGCGCCAGCAGCCAAGAATCGGACAGCTCCTATGGCTACACCTTC.

The count of this clone is one. The rearrangement links TRBV9 to TRBJ1-2; no clear D gene. Trimming removed 0 bases from V and 6 bases from J, with 12 bases in between. The CDR3 length is 14 residues. CDR1 SGDLS and CDR2 YYNGEE come from the germline V gene. CDR3: CASSVVSGLDGYTF. The CDR3 nucleotides are TGTGCCAGCAGCGTAGTTAGCGGTTTGGATGGCTACACCTTC.

The chain couples TRBV5-1 to TRBJ2-1; TRBD2 is a possible D gene (6 bases). CDR3 length equals 16 residues. The V end was cut by 0 bases, the J end by 4 bases, with 14 bases between. In germline, CDR1 is SGHRS, CDR2 YFSETQ. This chain's CDR3 is CASSLEYSGVYNEQFF. As DNA, the CDR3 is TGCGCCAGCAGCTTGGAGTATTCGGGGGTTTACAATGAGCAGTTCTTC.

This rearrangement joins TRBV5-4 to TRBJ1-2; the D is unclear. The germline CDR1 and CDR2 sequences are SGHNT and YYREEE (reference sequence). This CDR3 is built from 14 residues. The V gene lost 3 bases and the J gene lost 3 bases, with 12 bases spanning the gap. The CDR3 loop is CASSSFGVDYGYTF. In nucleotides, the CDR3 is TGTGCCAGCAGCTCATTTGGGGTGGACTATGGCTACACCTTC.

The chain is built from TRBV10-1 and TRBJ2-5; tentatively, D is TRBD1 or TRBD2 (5 bases each). The better agreement between TRBJ2-7 and the DNA end casts doubt on the J call. The CDR3 spans 14 residues. CDR1 is WNHNN, CDR2 SYGVQD, per germline (reference sequence). CDR3 DNA sequence: TGCGCCAGCAGTGAGTCAGGGGACGTTGGCGAGCAGTACTTC. This translates into CASSESGDVGEQYF.